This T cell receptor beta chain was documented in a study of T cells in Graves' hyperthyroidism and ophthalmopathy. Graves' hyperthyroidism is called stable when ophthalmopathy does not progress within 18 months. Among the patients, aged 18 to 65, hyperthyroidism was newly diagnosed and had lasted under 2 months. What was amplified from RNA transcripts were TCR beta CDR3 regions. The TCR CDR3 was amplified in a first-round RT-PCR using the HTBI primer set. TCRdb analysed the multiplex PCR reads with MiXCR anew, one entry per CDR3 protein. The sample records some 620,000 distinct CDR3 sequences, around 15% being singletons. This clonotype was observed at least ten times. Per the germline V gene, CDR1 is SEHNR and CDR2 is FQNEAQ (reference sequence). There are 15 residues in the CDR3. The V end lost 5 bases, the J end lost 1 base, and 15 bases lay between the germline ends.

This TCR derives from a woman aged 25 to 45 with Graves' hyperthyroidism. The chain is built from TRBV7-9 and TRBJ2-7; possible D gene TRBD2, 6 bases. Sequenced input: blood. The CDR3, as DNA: TGTGCCAGCAGCCCACCCAAGCGGGCGTCCTACGAGCAGTACTTC. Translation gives CASSPPKRASYEQYF.